The 30 T cell receptor beta chains below all came from one sample that was sequenced in a study of T cell repertoires in cytomegalovirus infection. MiXCR, applied by TCRdb to the reads, yields one record per CDR3 protein. Among more than 90,000 distinct CDR3 sequences listed, around 10% were seen once. Antigens for these TCRs are unknown. Sequencing input: PBMCs, sequenced either directly or after in vitro stimulation (not recorded which). These receptors were taken from a human donor in good health (CMV status not recorded). Some clones in this sample may be carry-over from other donors' samples.

This clonotype was seen repeatedly, ten times or more. This chain connects TRBV7-2 to TRBJ2-7; the D gene is possibly TRBD1 (6 bases). Trimming left V 5 bases short and J 3 bases short, with 17 bases between. CDR1 SGHTA and CDR2 FQGNSA come from the germline V gene. This CDR3 is 15 amino acids long. CDR3 loop: CASSEEQGIGYEQYF. The CDR3 DNA reads TGTGCCAGCAGCGAGGAACAGGGTATTGGCTACGAGCAGTACTTC.

The rearrangement joins TRBV24-1 to TRBJ2-1, with D uncertain. CDR1 is KGHDR and CDR2 is SFDVKD in the germline V gene. Trimming removed 1 base from V and 4 bases from J, with 7 bases in between. The CDR3 totals 14 residues. The CDR3 DNA is TGTGCCACCAGTGATTTCCCAGGTTACAATGAGCAGTTCTTC. Protein: CATSDFPGYNEQFF.

This clonotype was recorded at least ten times. The chain has TRBV2 and TRBJ2-7; 7 nucleotides agree with TRBD1. CDR3 length: 15 residues. Germline lookup yields CDR1 SNHLY and CDR2 FYNNEI. The trim removed 3 bases at V and 0 bases at J, leaving 5 bases unmatched. DNA of the CDR3: TGTGCCAGCAGTGACAACAGGGGAAGCTCCTACGAGCAGTACTTC. It encodes CASSDNRGSSYEQYF.

This clonotype has a count of ten or more. The chain uses TRBV7-3 and TRBJ2-3; TRBD2 aligns across 7 bases. Trimming at V came to 4 bases and at J to 4 bases, leaving 5 bases not matched to a gene. The CDR3 sequence is 14 residues long. Per the germline V gene, CDR1 is SGHTA and CDR2 is FQGTGA. The DNA of the CDR3 is TGTGCCAGCAGCTATGGCGGGAGTGCAGATACGCAGTATTTT. Protein: CASSYGGSADTQYF.

This clonotype was seen ten or more times. The chain links TRBV10-1 to TRBJ2-2, with D uncertain. Trimming left V 5 bases short and J 5 bases short, with 9 bases between. CDR3 length: 13 amino acids. In germline, CDR1 is WNHNN, CDR2 SYGVQD (reference sequence). The CDR3 here is CASSSGTTGELFF. The CDR3 DNA reads as TGCGCCAGCAGTTCCGGCACAACCGGGGAGCTGTTTTTT.

This clonotype was found many times. The V and J genes are TRBV6-1 and TRBJ2-7; TRBD2 is a possible D gene (5 bases). The CDR3 contains 15 residues. Germline V CDR1 and CDR2: MNHNS, SASEGT. V was cut by 2 bases and J by 4 bases, with 15 bases left in between. CDR3 in amino acids: CASSEIPAAGYEQYF. In nucleotides, the CDR3 is TGTGCCAGCAGTGAAATTCCAGCGGCGGGTTACGAGCAGTACTTC.

This chain connects TRBV20-1 to TRBJ1-1; D possibly corresponds to TRBD1 (5 bases). This CDR3 has 13 amino acids. V was cut by 2 bases and J by 4 bases, with 11 bases left in between. CDR1 is DFQATT and CDR2 is SNEGSKA in the germline V gene (reference sequence). CDR3 protein: CSARQGRGTEAFF. The CDR3 DNA sequence: TGCAGTGCTAGACAGGGTCGGGGCACTGAAGCTTTCTTT.

This clonotype was detected many times. This chain connects TRBV28 to TRBJ2-7; D is ambiguous. The CDR3 has 13 amino acids. Germline values: CDR1 MDHEN, CDR2 SYDVKM. Trimming removed 2 bases from V and 4 bases from J, with 9 bases in between. For the CDR3, the DNA is TGTGCCAGCAGTTTAGGTAGCCGGTACGAGCAGTACTTC. Amino acid sequence: CASSLGSRYEQYF.

This clonotype was detected only a few times. The chain combines TRBV11-2 with TRBJ2-1; D possibly corresponds to TRBD2 (5 bases). V shed 1 base and J shed 10 bases, with 14 bases lying between them. The CDR3 totals 14 residues. Germline loops: CDR1 SGHAT, CDR2 FQNNGV. CDR3 in amino acids: CASSLALTSNEQFF. The CDR3 coding sequence is TGTGCCAGCAGCTTAGCCCTAACTAGTAACGAGCAGTTCTTC.

This clonotype occurred many times. The chain employs TRBV19 and TRBJ1-5; D remains unclear. Germline V CDR1 and CDR2: LNHDA, SQIVND (reference sequence). Trimming shortened V by 7 bases and J by 3 bases, and 16 bases separated the two germline ends. This CDR3 contains 15 residues. The CDR3 sequence is CASTLLVGLNQPQHF. DNA of the CDR3: TGTGCCAGTACCCTTTTGGTGGGCCTCAATCAGCCCCAGCATTTT. Supplemented by reference TRBV19 and TRBJ1-5, the full variable domain reads DGGITQSPKYLFRKEGQNVTLSCEQNLNHDAMYWYRQDPGQGLRLIYYSQIVNDFQKGDIAEGYSVSREKKESFPLTVTSAQKNPTAFYLCASTLLVGLNQPQHFGDGTRLSIL.

This chain uses TRBV2 with TRBJ2-5; tentatively, D is TRBD1 or TRBD2 (5 bases each). Germline CDR1 SNHLY, CDR2 FYNNEI. CDR3 length: 16 amino acids. V lost 4 bases, J lost 5 bases, and 20 bases lay in between. The CDR3: CASSGVGTSAEETQYF. The CDR3 DNA sequence: TGTGCCAGCAGTGGTGTCGGGACGTCGGCCGAGGAGACCCAGTACTTC.

This clonotype was detected ten times or more. The chain employs TRBV10-3 and TRBJ1-1; D remains ambiguous. The germline V gene encodes CDR1 ENHRY and CDR2 SYGVKD. The V end lost 10 bases, the J end lost 1 base, and 13 bases lay between the germline ends. The CDR3 runs to 13 residues. CDR3 bases: TGTGCCACTGGGTGGAGGGAGAACACTGAAGCTTTCTTT. Translation: CATGWRENTEAFF.

This clonotype was observed at least ten times. The chain uses TRBV7-2 and TRBJ2-1; 8 bases are a match to TRBD2. CDR3 length: 14 residues. Germline V gene sequence: CDR1 SGHTA, CDR2 FQGNSA. V shed 2 bases and J 7 bases; nucleotides not matched to a gene: 4. CDR3 in amino acids: CASSLFGGANEQFF. In DNA, the CDR3 is TGTGCCAGCAGCTTATTCGGGGGGGCAAATGAGCAGTTCTTC. Based on the CDR3 plus reference TRBV7-2 and TRBJ2-1, the full variable domain is GAGVSQSPSNKVTEKGKDVELRCDPISGHTALYWYRQSLGQGLEFLIYFQGNSAPDKSGLPSDRFSAERTGGSVSTLTIQRTQQEDSAVYLCASSLFGGANEQFFGPGTRLTVL.

In this sample, this clonotype turned up many times. The chain couples TRBV7-8 to TRBJ2-1; D gene ambiguous. V lost 1 base to trimming and J lost 10 bases, with 11 bases between them. This CDR3 comprises 13 residues. CDR1 is SGHVS, CDR2 FQNEAQ, per germline. CDR3 region: CASSLGRSREQFF. CDR3 DNA: TGTGCCAGCAGCTTAGGGCGGAGCCGCGAGCAGTTCTTC.

This clonotype was seen ten or more times. This rearrangement joins TRBV7-6 to TRBJ1-1, with 9 bases aligning to TRBD1. Germline CDR1 SGHVS, CDR2 FNYEAQ. V shed 3 bases and J 0 bases; nucleotides not matched to a gene: 11. The CDR3 runs to 18 residues. CDR3 region: CASSFPGQGPEMNTEAFF. For the CDR3, the DNA is TGTGCCAGCAGCTTTCCGGGACAGGGTCCCGAAATGAACACTGAAGCTTTCTTT.

This clonotype was picked up many times. This chain uses TRBV27 with TRBJ1-3, with 8 positions matching TRBD1. J gave up 2 bases and V 1 base, and 7 bases lay outside the gene matches. Germline CDR1 and CDR2: MNHEY and SMNVEV (reference sequence). This CDR3 has 17 amino acids. CDR3 region: CASSLFGAGGTGNTIYF. CDR3 in DNA: TGTGCCAGCAGTTTATTTGGCGCAGGGGGCACTGGAAACACCATATATTTT.

V is TRBV24-1 and J is TRBJ2-1; no clear D gene. The germline V gene encodes CDR1 KGHDR and CDR2 SFDVKD. This CDR3 is 12 amino acids long. Trimming removed 4 bases at V and 10 bases at J, with 10 bases between. CDR3 amino acids: CATSDPPQEQFF. The DNA for the CDR3 is TGTGCCACCAGTGACCCCCCCCAGGAGCAGTTCTTC.

CDR3 sequence reads: CASSLGTGRNEQFF. Written as DNA, the CDR3 is TGCGCCAGCAGCTTAGGGACAGGAAGGAATGAGCAGTTCTTC. This chain joins TRBV5-1 and TRBJ2-1; TRBD1 matches 8 bases. This CDR3 spans 14 amino acids. The germline V gene has CDR1 SGHRS and CDR2 YFSETQ. Trimming at V came to 2 bases and at J to 7 bases, leaving 5 bases not matched to a gene.

About this clonotype: The junction shows a germline mismatch at one end, possibly a read error. V gene TRBV27 combines with J gene TRBJ2-7; a possible D gene is TRBD2 (6 bases). The length of the CDR3 is 12 residues. CDR1 is MNHEY, CDR2 SMNVEV, per germline (reference sequence). CDR3 residues: CATSGTWDEQYF. CDR3 nucleotides: TGTGCCACCAGTGGGACTTGGGACGAGCAGTACTTC.

This clonotype was seen a few times. The J gene is TRBJ1-1, the V gene TRBV18, with 7 bases matching TRBD1. Trimming took 3 bases from V and 4 from J; bases not matched to a gene: 8. Germline V CDR1 and CDR2: KGHSH, LQKENI. This CDR3 spans 15 amino acids. CDR3 residues: CASSPVRGRGTEAFF. Here the CDR3 DNA reads TGTGCCAGCTCACCGGTCAGGGGGAGAGGCACTGAAGCTTTCTTT. Using reference TRBV18 and TRBJ1-1 for the parts outside the CDR3, the full variable domain is NAGVMQNPRHLVRRRGQEARLRCSPMKGHSHVYWYRQLPEEGLKFMVYLQKENIIDESGMPKERFSAEFPKEGPSILRIQQVVRGDSAAYFCASSPVRGRGTEAFFGQGTRLTVV.

This clonotype was picked up many times. This chain connects TRBV7-2 to TRBJ2-1, with D possibly matching TRBD2 (5 bases). The V end was cut by 5 bases, the J end by 0 bases, with 11 bases between. Germline lookup yields CDR1 SGHTA and CDR2 FQGNSA. This CDR3 has 15 residues. The CDR3 sequence: CASSVSASSYNEQFF. CDR3 sequence (DNA): TGTGCCAGCAGCGTTAGCGCAAGCTCCTACAATGAGCAGTTCTTC.

This clonotype has only a few counts. V is TRBV19 and J is TRBJ1-1; D not resolved. Trimming removed 3 bases at V and 2 bases at J, with 10 bases between. From germline, CDR1 is LNHDA and CDR2 SQIVND (reference sequence). The CDR3 covers 14 residues. The CDR3 nucleotides read TGTGCCAGTAGTATGTTTGGTATAAACACTGAAGCTTTCTTT. This codes for CASSMFGINTEAFF.

Remarks on this clonotype: A much larger clone lies one base from this, so it may be a read error. The chain couples TRBV6-6 to TRBJ1-2; 9 nucleotides agree with TRBD1. CDR3 size: 15 residues. In germline, CDR1 is MNHNY, CDR2 SVGAGI (reference sequence). CDR3 nucleotide sequence: TGTGCCACCCACCCGGGGACAGGGAACGACTATGGCTACGCCTTC. Amino acid sequence: CATHPGTGNDYGYAF.

The V gene is TRBV14, the J gene TRBJ2-3; unclear D gene. The V gene's germline CDR1 is SGHDN and CDR2 FVKESK. V gave up 1 base and J gave up 2 bases, with 10 bases separating them. The CDR3 runs 15 residues. CDR3 residues: CASSQAQRPTDTQYF. DNA of the CDR3: TGTGCCAGCAGCCAAGCCCAGAGACCCACAGATACGCAGTATTTT.

The chain couples TRBV7-8 to TRBJ2-7; 7 nucleotides match TRBD1. The CDR3 sequence is 15 residues long. Germline V gene sequence: CDR1 SGHVS, CDR2 FQNEAQ. V was clipped by 1 base and J by 3 bases; unmatched bases: 6. The CDR3 sequence: CASSLDRQGLYEQYF. For the CDR3, the DNA is TGTGCCAGCAGCTTAGATCGACAGGGCCTCTACGAGCAGTACTTC.

This clonotype came up many times. The gene calls are TRBV12-3 or TRBV12-4 and TRBJ2-1; tentatively, D is TRBD2 (5 bases). The CDR3 contains 14 residues. V was cut by 10 bases and J by 1 base, with 14 bases left in between. The chain's CDR3 is CATRLSESYNEQFF. The DNA for the CDR3 is TGTGCCACCAGGCTTAGCGAATCCTACAATGAGCAGTTCTTC.

This clonotype was recorded many times. The V gene is TRBV2, the J gene TRBJ2-5, with D possibly TRBD2 on 7 matching bases. The length of the CDR3 is 14 residues. CDR1 and CDR2 (germline): SNHLY, FYNNEI. V was trimmed by 3 bases and J by 4 bases, leaving 12 bases between them. The CDR3 spells CASSDRGARETQYF. DNA of the CDR3: TGTGCCAGCAGTGATCGGGGGGCGCGAGAGACCCAGTACTTC.

This clonotype was seen more than once but under ten times. This chain links TRBV4-1 with TRBJ2-5; 7 nucleotides agree with TRBD1. This CDR3 is 16 amino acids long. Germline V gene sequence: CDR1 MGHRA, CDR2 YSYEKL. V shed 1 base and J 3 bases; nucleotides not matched to a gene: 8. CDR3 nucleotides: TGCGCCAGCAGCCAAGCAGCACACAGGGGAAAAGAGACCCAGTACTTC. This sequence encodes CASSQAAHRGKETQYF.

This clonotype has just a few counts. The chain links TRBV2 to TRBJ1-1, with a tentative D call TRBD1 (6 bases). The CDR3 runs 14 residues. V gave up 5 bases and J gave up 5 bases, with 15 bases separating them. CDR1 is SNHLY and CDR2 is FYNNEI in the germline V gene. DNA of the CDR3: TGTGCCAGCAGTCAAACAGGGAGTGGAACTGAAGCTTTCTTT. Its translation is CASSQTGSGTEAFF.

V usage is TRBV7-2 and J usage is TRBJ1-4; tentatively, D is TRBD1 (6 bases). Germline assignment: CDR1 SGHTA and CDR2 FQGNSA. CDR3 length: 14 amino acids. The V gene lost 1 base and the J gene lost 8 bases, with 11 bases spanning the gap. DNA of the CDR3: TGTGCCAGCAGCTTAGGACAGGTCGTCGAAAAACTGTTTTTT. Translating it yields CASSLGQVVEKLFF.